Included here is one T cell receptor beta chain sequence, with context. Its specificity is not known. The data were taken from a study of shared clonotypes between healthy human individuals. Study information: Donor ages ranged 18 to 49 years: two women, a few men. Study-wide results and limits: Shared across four donors were about 4.8% of the naive CD4 clonotypes.

Evenly divided among several immunoSEQ plates was the genomic DNA of each subset. Method: immunoSEQ multiplex PCR; TCRdb's copy keeps in-frame clones and lacks some. This sample has over 800,000 clones, with around 92% found just once. It was CD45RO-negative cells, positively selected for CCR7, that made up naive CD8 cells, with terminally differentiated effector memory CD45RA+ cells excluded. None of the donors, who were healthy HIV-negative adults, had recently had acute infections or vaccinations. This CDR3 region has 15 residues. The germline CDR1 and CDR2 sequences are SQVTM and ANQGSEA. Deletions cut 0 bases from V and 0 bases from J, with 8 bases between.

The sequenced sample was naive CD8+ T cells sorted from blood. The chain links TRBV29-1 to TRBJ2-2; D gene unclear. The origin of this receptor is a man between 25 and 39 years old in good health. CDR3 sequence: CSVEDRDPNTGELFF. The DNA for the CDR3 is TGCAGCGTTGAAGATCGAGACCCGAACACCGGGGAGCTGTTTTTT.